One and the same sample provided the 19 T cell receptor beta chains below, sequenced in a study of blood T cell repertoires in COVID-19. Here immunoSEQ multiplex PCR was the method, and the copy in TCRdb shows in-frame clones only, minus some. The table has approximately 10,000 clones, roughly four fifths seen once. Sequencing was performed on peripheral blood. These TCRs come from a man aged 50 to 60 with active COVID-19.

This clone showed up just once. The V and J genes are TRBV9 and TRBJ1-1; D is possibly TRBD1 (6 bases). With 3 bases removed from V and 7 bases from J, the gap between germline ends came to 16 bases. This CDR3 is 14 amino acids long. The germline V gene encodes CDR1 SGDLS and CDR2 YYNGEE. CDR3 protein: CASSASQLDSEAFF. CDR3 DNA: TGTGCCAGCAGCGCCTCCCAATTGGACAGTGAAGCTTTCTTT.

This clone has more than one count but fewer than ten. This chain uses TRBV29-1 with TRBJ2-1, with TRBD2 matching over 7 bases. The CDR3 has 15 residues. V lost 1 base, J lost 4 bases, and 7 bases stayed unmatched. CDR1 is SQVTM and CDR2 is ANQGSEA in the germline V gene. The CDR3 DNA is TGCAGCGTTGAAGGGGCGGGAGCGAATTACAATGAGCAGTTCTTC. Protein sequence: CSVEGAGANYNEQFF.

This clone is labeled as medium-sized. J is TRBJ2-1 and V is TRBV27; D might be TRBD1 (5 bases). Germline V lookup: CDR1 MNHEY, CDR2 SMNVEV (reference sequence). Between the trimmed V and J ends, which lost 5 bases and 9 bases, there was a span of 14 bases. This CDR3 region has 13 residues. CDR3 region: CASSPTAAGEQFF. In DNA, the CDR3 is TGTGCCAGCAGTCCGACAGCCGCAGGTGAGCAGTTCTTC.

CDR3 loop: CAWSVSAGVDTQYF. CDR3 sequence (DNA): TGTGCCTGGAGTGTTTCTGCGGGAGTGGATACGCAGTATTTT. The rearrangement links TRBV30 to TRBJ2-3; TRBD2 matches at 7 bases. Germline CDR1 reads GTSNPN; CDR2 reads SVGIG (reference sequence). The trim removed 0 bases at V and 6 bases at J, leaving 6 bases unmatched. The CDR3 covers 14 residues.

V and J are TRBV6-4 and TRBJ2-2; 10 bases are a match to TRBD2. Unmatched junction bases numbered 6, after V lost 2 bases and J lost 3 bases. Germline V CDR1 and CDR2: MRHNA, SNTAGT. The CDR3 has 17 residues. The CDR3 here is CASSDPDSGRYTGELFF. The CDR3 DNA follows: TGTGCCAGCAGTGACCCGGATAGCGGGAGGTACACCGGGGAGCTGTTTTTT.

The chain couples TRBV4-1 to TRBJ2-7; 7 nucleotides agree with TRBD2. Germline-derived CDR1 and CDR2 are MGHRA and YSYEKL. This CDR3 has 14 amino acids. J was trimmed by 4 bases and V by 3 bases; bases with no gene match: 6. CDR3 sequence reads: CASSQGLLRYEQYF. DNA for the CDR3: TGCGCCAGCAGCCAGGGACTACTTCGGTACGAGCAGTACTTC.

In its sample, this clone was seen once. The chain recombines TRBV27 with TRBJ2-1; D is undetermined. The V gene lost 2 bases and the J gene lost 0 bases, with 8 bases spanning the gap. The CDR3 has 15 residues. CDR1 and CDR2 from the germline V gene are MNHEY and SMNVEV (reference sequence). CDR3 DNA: TGTGCCAGCAGTTTAACCCGTAGCTCCTACAATGAGCAGTTCTTC. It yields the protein CASSLTRSSYNEQFF.

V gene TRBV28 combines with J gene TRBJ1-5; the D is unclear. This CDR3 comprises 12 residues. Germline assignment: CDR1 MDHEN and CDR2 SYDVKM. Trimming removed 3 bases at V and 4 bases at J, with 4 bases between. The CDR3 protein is CASSFPNQPQHF. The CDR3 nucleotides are TGTGCCAGCAGTTTCCCAAATCAGCCCCAGCATTTT.

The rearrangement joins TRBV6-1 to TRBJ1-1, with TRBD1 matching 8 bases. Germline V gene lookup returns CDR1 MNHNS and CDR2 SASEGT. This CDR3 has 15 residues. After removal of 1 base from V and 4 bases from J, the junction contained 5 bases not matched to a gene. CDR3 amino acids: CASSEGTGLGTEAFF. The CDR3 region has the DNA TGTGCCAGCAGTGAAGGGACAGGGCTCGGCACTGAAGCTTTCTTT.

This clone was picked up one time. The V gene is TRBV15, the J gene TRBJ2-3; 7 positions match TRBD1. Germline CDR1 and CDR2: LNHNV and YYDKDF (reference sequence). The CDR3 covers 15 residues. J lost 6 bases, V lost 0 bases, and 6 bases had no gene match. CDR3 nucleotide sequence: TGTGCCACCAGCAGAGATCGACAGGGCCCCGATACGCAGTATTTT. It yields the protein CATSRDRQGPDTQYF.

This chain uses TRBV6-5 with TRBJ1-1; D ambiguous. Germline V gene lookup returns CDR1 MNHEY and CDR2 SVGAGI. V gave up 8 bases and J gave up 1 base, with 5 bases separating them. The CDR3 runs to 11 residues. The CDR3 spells CASAGNTEAFF. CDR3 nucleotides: TGTGCCAGCGCGGGGAACACTGAAGCTTTCTTT.

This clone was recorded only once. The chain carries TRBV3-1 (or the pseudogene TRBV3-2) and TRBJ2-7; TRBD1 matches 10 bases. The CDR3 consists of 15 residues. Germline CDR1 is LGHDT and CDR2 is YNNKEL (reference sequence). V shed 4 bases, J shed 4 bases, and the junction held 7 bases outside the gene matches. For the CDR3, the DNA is TGTGCCAGCAGCCGAGACCGGGACAGGGGTTACGAGCAGTACTTC. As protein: CASSRDRDRGYEQYF.

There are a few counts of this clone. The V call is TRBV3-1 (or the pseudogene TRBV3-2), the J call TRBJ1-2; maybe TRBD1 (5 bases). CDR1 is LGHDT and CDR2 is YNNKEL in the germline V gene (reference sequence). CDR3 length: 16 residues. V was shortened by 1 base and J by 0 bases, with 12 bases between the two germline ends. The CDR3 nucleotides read TGTGCCAGCAGCCAAGTACCCCGACAGACTAACTATGGCTACACCTTC. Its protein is CASSQVPRQTNYGYTF.

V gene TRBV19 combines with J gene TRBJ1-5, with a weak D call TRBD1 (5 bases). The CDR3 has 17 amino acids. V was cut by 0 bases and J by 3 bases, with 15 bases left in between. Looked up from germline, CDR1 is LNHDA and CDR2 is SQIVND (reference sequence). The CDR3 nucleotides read TGTGCCAGTAGTATAGACAGGGAAGGTGTGAACAATCAGCCCCAGCATTTT. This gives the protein CASSIDREGVNNQPQHF.

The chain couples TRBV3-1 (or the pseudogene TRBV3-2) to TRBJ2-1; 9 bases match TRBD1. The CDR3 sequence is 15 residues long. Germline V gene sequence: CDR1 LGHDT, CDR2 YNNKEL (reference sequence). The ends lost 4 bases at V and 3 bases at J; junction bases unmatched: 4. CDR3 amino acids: CASSPGQGNYNEQFF. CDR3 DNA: TGTGCCAGCAGCCCCGGACAGGGGAACTACAATGAGCAGTTCTTC.

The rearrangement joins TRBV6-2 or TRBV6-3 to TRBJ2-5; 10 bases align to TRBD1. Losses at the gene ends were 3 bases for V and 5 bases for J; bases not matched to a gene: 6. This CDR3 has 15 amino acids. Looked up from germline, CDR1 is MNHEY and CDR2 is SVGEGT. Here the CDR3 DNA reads TGTGCCAGCAGTTATCGGGGACAGGGGTTTGAGACCCAGTACTTC. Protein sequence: CASSYRGQGFETQYF.

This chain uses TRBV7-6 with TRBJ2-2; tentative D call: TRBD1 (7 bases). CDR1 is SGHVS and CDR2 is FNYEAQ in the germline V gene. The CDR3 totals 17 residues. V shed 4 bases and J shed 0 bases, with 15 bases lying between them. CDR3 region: CASSYGGGTANTGELFF. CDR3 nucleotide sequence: TGTGCCAGCAGCTACGGTGGGGGGACAGCGAACACCGGGGAGCTGTTTTTT.

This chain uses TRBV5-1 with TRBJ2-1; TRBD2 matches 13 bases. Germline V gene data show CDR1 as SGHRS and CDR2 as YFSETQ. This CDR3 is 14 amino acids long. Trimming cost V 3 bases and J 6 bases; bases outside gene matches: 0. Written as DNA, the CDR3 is TGCGCCAGCAGCTGGACTAGCGGGAGCAATGAGCAGTTCTTC. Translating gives CASSWTSGSNEQFF.

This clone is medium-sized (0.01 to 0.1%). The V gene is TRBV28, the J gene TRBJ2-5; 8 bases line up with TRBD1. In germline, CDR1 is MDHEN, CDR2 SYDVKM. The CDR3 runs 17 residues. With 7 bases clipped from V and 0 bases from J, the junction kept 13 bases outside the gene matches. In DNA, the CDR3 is TGTGCCAGCACCGGCTTATCGGACAGGGCGTACCAAGAGACCCAGTACTTC. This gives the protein CASTGLSDRAYQETQYF.